This TCR beta chain was recorded in a study of blood T cell repertoires in COVID-19. Study-wide context: Acute-phase and convalescent COVID-19 samples originated in the United States, Italy and Spain. T cells, B-cell-depleted T cells, or PBMCs provided the cDNA or gDNA that served as material.

Germline V gene sequence: CDR1 SGHNT, CDR2 YYREEE (reference sequence). The V gene end was trimmed by 0 bases and the J gene end by 0 bases; junction bases not matched to a gene: 3. The CDR3 length is 16 residues. Source study methods: Estimates of nucleated cell counts were drawn from the amplification of reference gene primers. Profiling relied on immunoSEQ multiplex PCR, and the TCRdb table lists in-frame clones only, not all of them. V and J calls and clone size are given by that table; D and trimming were obtained from the DNA. This sample has approximately 150,000 clones; approximately 89% occur once, and the top ten carry about 1.5%.

The sequenced sample was peripheral blood. The rearrangement links TRBV5-4 to TRBJ1-1; TRBD1 agrees at 9 bases. The clonotype comes from a human donor in a cohort sampled during active COVID-19. The CDR3 sequence is CASSLGQGVLNTEAFF. In nucleotides, the CDR3 is TGTGCCAGCAGCTTGGGACAGGGGGTGTTGAACACTGAAGCTTTCTTT.